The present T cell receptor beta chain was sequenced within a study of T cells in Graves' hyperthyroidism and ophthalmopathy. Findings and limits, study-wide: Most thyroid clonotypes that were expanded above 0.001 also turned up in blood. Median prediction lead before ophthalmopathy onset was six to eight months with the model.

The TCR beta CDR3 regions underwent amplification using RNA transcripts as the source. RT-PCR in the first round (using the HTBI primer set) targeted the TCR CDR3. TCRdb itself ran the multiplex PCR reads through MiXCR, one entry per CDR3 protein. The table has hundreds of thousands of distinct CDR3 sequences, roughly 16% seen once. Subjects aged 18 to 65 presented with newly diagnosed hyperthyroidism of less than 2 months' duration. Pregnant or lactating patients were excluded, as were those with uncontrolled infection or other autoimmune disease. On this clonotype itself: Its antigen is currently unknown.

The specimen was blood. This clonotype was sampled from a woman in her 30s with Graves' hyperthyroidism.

The CDR3 DNA sequence: TGTGCCAGCAGTGACCCTGGGACTAGCGGGATATTACCCTACAATGAGCAGTTCTTC. Translating it yields CASSDPGTSGILPYNEQFF. V usage is TRBV2 and J usage is TRBJ2-1; 13 nucleotides align to TRBD2. V trimming: 3 bases; J trimming: 2 bases; junction bases outside the gene matches: 10. Germline V gene sequence: CDR1 SNHLY, CDR2 FYNNEI. The CDR3 covers 19 residues.